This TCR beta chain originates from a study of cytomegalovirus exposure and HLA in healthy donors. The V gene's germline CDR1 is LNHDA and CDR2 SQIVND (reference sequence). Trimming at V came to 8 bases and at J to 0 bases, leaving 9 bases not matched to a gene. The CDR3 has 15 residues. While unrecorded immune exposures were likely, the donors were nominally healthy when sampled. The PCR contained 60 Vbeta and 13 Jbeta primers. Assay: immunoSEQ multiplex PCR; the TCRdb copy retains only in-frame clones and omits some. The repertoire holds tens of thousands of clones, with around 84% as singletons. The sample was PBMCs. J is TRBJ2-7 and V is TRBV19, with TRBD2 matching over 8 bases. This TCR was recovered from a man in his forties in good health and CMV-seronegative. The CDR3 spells CASGAAGGGSYEQYF. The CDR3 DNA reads TGTGCCAGTGGGGCGGCGGGAGGAGGCTCCTACGAGCAGTACTTC.